This T cell receptor beta chain was recorded in a study of blood T cell repertoires in COVID-19. As for the study in general: Italy, Spain and the United States were the sources of the convalescent and acute COVID-19 samples. T cells, B-cell-depleted T cells, or PBMCs supplied cDNA or gDNA.

This clone was seen more than once but under ten times. As processed by the authors: The assay estimated nucleated cells by amplifying reference gene primers. The table came from immunoSEQ multiplex PCR; TCRdb's copy has only in-frame clones and leaves some out. The V and J calls and clone size were taken over from that table, and D and trimming were inferred from the DNA. The data show roughly 200,000 clones, around 80% seen once. Germline CDR1 reads KGHSH; CDR2 reads LQKENI. This CDR3 is 17 amino acids long. J lost 5 bases, V lost 4 bases, and 8 bases had no gene match. During active infection, Seattle patients enrolled and were then monitored through disease.

This chain links TRBV18 with TRBJ2-5; the match to TRBD2 covers 15 bases. The receptor comes from an elderly woman with COVID-19, enrolled during active disease. The sample consisted of peripheral blood. The CDR3 region has the DNA TGTGCCAGCTCACTCGGACTAGCGGGAGGGCCCTTGGAGACCCAGTACTTC. Translated, it gives CASSLGLAGGPLETQYF.